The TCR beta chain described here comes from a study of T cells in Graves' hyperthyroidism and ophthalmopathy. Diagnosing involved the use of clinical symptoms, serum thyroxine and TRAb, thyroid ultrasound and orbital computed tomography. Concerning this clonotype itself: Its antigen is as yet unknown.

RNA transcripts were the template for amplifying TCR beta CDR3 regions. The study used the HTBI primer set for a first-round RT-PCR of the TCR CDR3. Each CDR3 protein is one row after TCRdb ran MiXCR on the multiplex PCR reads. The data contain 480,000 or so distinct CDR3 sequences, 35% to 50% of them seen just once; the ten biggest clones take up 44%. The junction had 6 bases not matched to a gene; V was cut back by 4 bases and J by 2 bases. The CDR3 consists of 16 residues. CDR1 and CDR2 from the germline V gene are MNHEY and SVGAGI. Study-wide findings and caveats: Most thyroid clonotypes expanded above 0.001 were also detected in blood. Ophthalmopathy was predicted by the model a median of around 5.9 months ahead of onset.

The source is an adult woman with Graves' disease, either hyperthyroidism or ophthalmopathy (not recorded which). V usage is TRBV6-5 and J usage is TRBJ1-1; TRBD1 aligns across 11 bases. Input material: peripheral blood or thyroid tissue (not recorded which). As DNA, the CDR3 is TGTGCCAGCAGTTTCGGACAGGGGGCTGGAAACACTGAAGCTTTCTTT. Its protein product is CASSFGQGAGNTEAFF.